The clone carrying this TCR beta chain came up a few times. Its specificity is unknown. The source of the sample is a study of T-cell memory formation after mild COVID-19. Study at large: Clusters of TCRs were largely donor specific.

Study-level points and caveats: Balance between CD4 and CD8 was seen in clones contracting day 15 to 85, and a CD4+ lean was seen in later expanders. Pre-infection memory already had some responding clones, implying cross-reactive memory joined.

Constant-segment primers and 5'RACE yielded cDNA libraries for TCR alpha and TCR beta, each carrying sample barcodes and UMIs. TCRdb reprocessed the 5' RACE reads via MiXCR and lists one record per CDR3 protein. The sample holds 250,000 to 350,000 distinct CDR3 sequences, around 15% seen once. CDR3 length equals 15 residues. Per the germline V gene, CDR1 is DFQATT and CDR2 is SNEGSKA (reference sequence). V was clipped by 1 base and J by 1 base; unmatched bases: 4. This TCR was sampled from a man younger than 35 who had mild COVID-19 (a few samples of this study predate the infection). Cell type and time point are not known. This chain connects TRBV20-1 to TRBJ2-3; 8 nucleotides match TRBD2. Sequencing input: PBMCs or a T cell subset sorted from them (not recorded which). This chain's CDR3 is CSARVPAGGTDTQYF. The CDR3 nucleotides read TGCAGTGCTAGAGTGCCAGCGGGGGGCACAGATACGCAGTATTTT.